This T cell receptor beta chain stems from a study of Ad26.COV2.S vaccination and SARS-CoV-2 variants. The CDR3 contains 16 residues. The germline CDR1 and CDR2 sequences are SGHDT and YYEEEE. Germline trimming cut 3 bases from V and 2 bases from J; bases unmatched to any gene: 5. Data came from immunoSEQ multiplex PCR; TCRdb stores just in-frame clones and leaves some out. The sample includes 450,000 to 550,000 clones, 75% to 90% of them seen just once. Treatment given: around 19 received Ad26.COV2.S at low or high dose, single or two shots; roughly 5 received placebo; per-sample allocation not given. Sampling happened 63 days after the first vaccine or placebo injection.

The rearrangement links TRBV5-6 to TRBJ1-5; 10 nucleotides match TRBD1. Sequencing was performed on peripheral blood, taken in a trial of Ad26.COV2.S vaccine versus placebo. The receptor comes from a person aged 18 to 65 who received the Ad26.COV2.S COVID-19 vaccine or a placebo. The CDR3 bases are TGTGCCAGCAGCTCGCGGACAGGGGGGGGCAATCAGCCCCAGCATTTT. Its protein is CASSSRTGGGNQPQHF.